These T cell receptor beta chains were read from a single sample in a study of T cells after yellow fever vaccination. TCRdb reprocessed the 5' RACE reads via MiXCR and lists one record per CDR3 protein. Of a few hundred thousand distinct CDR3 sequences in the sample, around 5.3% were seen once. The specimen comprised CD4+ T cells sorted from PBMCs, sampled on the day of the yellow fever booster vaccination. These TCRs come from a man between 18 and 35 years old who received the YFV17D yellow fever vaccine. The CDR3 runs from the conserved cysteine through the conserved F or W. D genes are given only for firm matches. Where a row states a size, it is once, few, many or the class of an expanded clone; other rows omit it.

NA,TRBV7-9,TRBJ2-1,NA,CASSHWDTYNEQFF,TGTGCCAGCAGCCACTGGGACACCTACAATGAGCAGTTCTTC
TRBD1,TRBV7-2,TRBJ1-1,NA,CASSLTGTGKTNTEAFF,TGTGCCAGCAGCTTAACGGGGACAGGGAAGACGAACACTGAAGCTTTCTTT
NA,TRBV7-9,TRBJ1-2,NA,CASSLATYRNYGYTF,TGTGCCAGCAGCTTAGCGACCTACAGGAACTATGGCTACACCTTC
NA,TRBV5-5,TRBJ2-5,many,CASSLSSGRETQYF,TGTGCCAGCAGCTTGTCAAGCGGGCGAGAGACCCAGTACTTC
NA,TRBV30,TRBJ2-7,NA,CAWSVEAGYYEQYF,TGTGCCTGGAGTGTCGAGGCAGGTTACTACGAGCAGTACTTC
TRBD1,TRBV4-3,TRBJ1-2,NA,CASSQVHTGGFYGYTF,TGCGCCAGCAGCCAAGTTCACACAGGGGGATTCTATGGCTACACCTTC
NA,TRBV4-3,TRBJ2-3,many,CASSQEWGADTQYF,TGCGCCAGCAGCCAAGAATGGGGGGCAGATACGCAGTATTTT
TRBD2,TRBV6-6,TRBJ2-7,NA,CASSYSGGGGFFEQYF,TGTGCCAGCAGTTACTCTGGCGGGGGGGGTTTCTTCGAGCAGTACTTC
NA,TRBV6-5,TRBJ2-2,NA,CASSWDTNTGELFF,TGTGCCAGCAGTTGGGATACGAACACCGGGGAGCTGTTTTTT
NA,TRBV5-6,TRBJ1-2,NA,CASSLDLTYTF,TGTGCCAGCAGCTTGGATCTGACCTACACCTTC
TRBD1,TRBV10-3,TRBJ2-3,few,CAISDRTGSNTDTQYF,TGTGCCATCAGTGATAGGACAGGGAGCAACACAGATACGCAGTATTTT
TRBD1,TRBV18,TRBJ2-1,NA,CASSQSLGQGANNEQFF,TGTGCCAGCTCCCAAAGTTTGGGACAGGGGGCCAATAATGAGCAGTTCTTC
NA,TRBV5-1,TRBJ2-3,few,CASTLTASGTDTQYF,TGCGCCAGCACCCTGACGGCTAGCGGCACAGATACGCAGTATTTT
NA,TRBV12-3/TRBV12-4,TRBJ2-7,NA,CASSTRSSYEQYF,TGTGCCAGCAGTACCCGGAGCTCCTACGAGCAGTACTTC
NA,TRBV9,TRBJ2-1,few,CASSVSGAGGSYNEQFF,TGTGCCAGCAGCGTATCAGGGGCCGGGGGGTCGTACAATGAGCAGTTCTTC
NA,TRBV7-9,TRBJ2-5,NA,CASSLDGTEETQYF,TGTGCCAGCAGCTTAGATGGGACGGAAGAGACCCAGTACTTC
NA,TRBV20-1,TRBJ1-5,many,CSARDRVRGNQPQHF,TGCAGTGCTAGAGATCGGGTCAGGGGCAATCAGCCCCAGCATTTT
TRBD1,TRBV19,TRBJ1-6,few,CASEDRGTYNSPLHF,TGTGCCAGTGAGGACAGGGGGACCTATAATTCACCCCTCCACTTT
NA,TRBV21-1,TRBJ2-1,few,CASPGQGWEQFF,TGTGCCAGCCCCGGCCAGGGCTGGGAGCAGTTCTTC
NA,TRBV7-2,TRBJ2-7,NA,CASSPRRNSYEQYF,TGTGCCAGCAGCCCCCGCAGGAACTCCTACGAGCAGTACTTC
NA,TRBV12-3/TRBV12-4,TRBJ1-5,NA,CASRRTDSNQPQHF,TGTGCCAGCAGACGGACGGATAGCAATCAGCCCCAGCATTTT
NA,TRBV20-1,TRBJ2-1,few,CSAKDGPYNEQFF,TGCAGTGCTAAAGATGGCCCCTACAATGAGCAGTTCTTC
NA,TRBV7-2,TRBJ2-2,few,CASSRMGGVTGELFF,TGTGCCAGCAGCCGAATGGGGGGAGTCACCGGGGAGCTGTTTTTT
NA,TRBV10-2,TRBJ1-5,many,CASSESDWGQPQHF,TGCGCCAGCAGTGAGTCCGATTGGGGTCAGCCCCAGCATTTT
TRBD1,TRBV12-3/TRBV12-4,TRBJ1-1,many,CATAGTENTEAFF,TGTGCCACCGCCGGGACAGAAAACACTGAAGCTTTCTTT
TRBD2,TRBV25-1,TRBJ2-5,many,CASSVASGGSWETQYF,TGTGCCAGCAGTGTGGCTAGCGGGGGGTCGTGGGAGACCCAGTACTTC
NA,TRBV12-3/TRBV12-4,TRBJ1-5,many,CASSLRLDQPQHF,TGTGCCAGCAGTTTAAGGTTGGATCAGCCCCAGCATTTT
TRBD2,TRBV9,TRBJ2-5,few,CASSVDAGVTQETQYF,TGTGCCAGCAGCGTAGATGCGGGGGTTACCCAAGAGACCCAGTACTTC
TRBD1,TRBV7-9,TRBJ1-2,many,CASSRTRGGGGVGYTF,TGTGCCAGCAGCCGAACTCGGGGAGGGGGCGGAGTTGGCTACACCTTC
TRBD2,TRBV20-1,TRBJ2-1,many,CSTEREYNEQFF,TGCAGTACAGAGCGGGAGTACAATGAGCAGTTCTTC
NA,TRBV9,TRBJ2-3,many,CASSIDLTDTQYF,TGTGCCAGCAGCATCGACTTGACAGATACGCAGTATTTT
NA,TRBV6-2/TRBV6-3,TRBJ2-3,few,CASSYPRSPSGSTDTQYF,TGTGCCAGCAGTTACCCGCGTTCTCCGAGCGGGAGCACAGATACGCAGTATTTT
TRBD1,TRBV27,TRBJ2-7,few,CASTLRGTGWYEQYF,TGTGCCAGCACCCTAAGGGGGACAGGGTGGTACGAGCAGTACTTC
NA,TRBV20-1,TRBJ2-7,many,CSATAPEAVSISYEQYF,TGCAGTGCTACGGCCCCGGAGGCAGTCTCCATCTCCTACGAGCAGTACTTC
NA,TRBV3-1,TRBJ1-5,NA,CASSPNNPGGAHQPQHF,TGTGCCAGCAGCCCCAACAACCCGGGGGGCGCGCATCAGCCCCAGCATTTT
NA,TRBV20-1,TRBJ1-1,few,CSAIMGKDTEAFF,TGCAGTGCTATCATGGGTAAGGACACTGAAGCTTTCTTT
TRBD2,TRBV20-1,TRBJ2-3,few,CSARRRGGADTQYF,TGCAGTGCTAGAAGGCGGGGGGGCGCAGATACGCAGTATTTT
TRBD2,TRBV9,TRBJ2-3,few,CASSPGTSAGTTDTQYF,TGTGCCAGCAGCCCCGGGACTAGCGCCGGAACCACAGATACGCAGTATTTT
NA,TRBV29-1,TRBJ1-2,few,CSVVPHAGPSYGYTF,TGCAGCGTTGTGCCCCACGCGGGACCGAGCTATGGCTACACCTTC
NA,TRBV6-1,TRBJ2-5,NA,CASRGLGEETQYF,TGTGCCAGCAGGGGGTTGGGGGAAGAGACCCAGTACTTC
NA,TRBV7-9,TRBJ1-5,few,CASSADGFSNQPQHF,TGTGCCAGCAGCGCGGACGGATTTAGCAATCAGCCCCAGCATTTT
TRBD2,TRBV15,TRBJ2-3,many,CATSRAPGGADTQYF,TGTGCCACCAGCAGAGCGCCGGGGGGGGCAGATACGCAGTATTTT
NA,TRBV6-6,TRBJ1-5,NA,CASSRLGPQHF,TGTGCCAGCAGTCGCCTAGGACCCCAGCATTTT
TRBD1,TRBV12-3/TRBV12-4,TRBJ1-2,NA,CASSRDRGHGYTF,TGTGCCAGCAGCCGTGACAGGGGGCATGGCTACACCTTC
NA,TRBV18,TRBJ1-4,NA,CASSPPYVMGKLFF,TGTGCCAGCTCACCACCTTACGTCATGGGAAAACTGTTTTTT